What follows are 2 T cell receptor beta chains derived from one specimen sequenced in a study of T-cell memory formation after mild COVID-19. TCRdb ran MiXCR on the 5' RACE reads and lists one entry per CDR3 protein. The table records about 130,000 distinct CDR3 sequences, approximately 6.2% of them present only once. Sequenced: PBMCs or a T cell subset sorted from them (not recorded which). These TCRs come from an adult woman who had mild COVID-19 (a few samples of this study predate the infection). Cell type and time point are not known.

This clonotype was seen a handful of times. In DNA, the CDR3 is TGTGCCAGCACCGGGATTTGGAGGGGGACGGACACTGAAGCTTTCTTT. It encodes CASTGIWRGTDTEAFF. This chain uses TRBV7-8 with TRBJ1-1; D possibly corresponds to TRBD1 (6 bases). CDR3 length: 16 amino acids. V shed 7 bases and J shed 3 bases, with 21 bases lying between them. CDR1 is SGHVS, CDR2 FQNEAQ, per germline.

This clonotype turned up a few times. V gene TRBV7-6 combines with J gene TRBJ2-2, with TRBD1 matching 9 bases. CDR1 and CDR2 (germline): SGHVS, FNYEAQ. With V trimmed by 5 bases and J by 0 bases, 10 bases remained unmatched. This CDR3 region has 18 residues. CDR3 loop: CASSPWGQGKANTGELFF. The DNA of the CDR3 is TGTGCCAGCAGCCCCTGGGGACAGGGAAAAGCGAACACCGGGGAGCTGTTTTTT.